These 3 T cell receptor beta chains were all obtained from the same sample, sequenced in a study of blood T cell repertoires in COVID-19. Clones were sequenced by immunoSEQ multiplex PCR, and TCRdb holds only the in-frame ones, with some missing. The sample yields about 140,000 clones, more than 75% seen once. The material sequenced was PBMCs or T cells enriched from blood (not recorded which). These receptors all stem from a man between 60 and 75 years old who had recovered from COVID-19.

The chain carries TRBV3-1 (or the pseudogene TRBV3-2) and TRBJ2-5; 7 bases fit TRBD2. Germline-derived CDR1 and CDR2 are LGHDT and YNNKEL (reference sequence). CDR3 length equals 17 residues. V dropped 4 bases and J dropped 2; count of bases not matched to a gene: 13. The CDR3 is CASSRRSGTNQQETQYF. In nucleotides, the CDR3 is TGTGCCAGCAGCCGTAGATCCGGGACTAACCAGCAAGAGACCCAGTACTTC.

V is TRBV27 and J is TRBJ2-1, with 10 bases fitting TRBD2. The CDR3 is 21 residues long. J was trimmed by 9 bases and V by 2 bases; bases with no gene match: 25. Germline V gene lookup returns CDR1 MNHEY and CDR2 SMNVEV (reference sequence). CDR3 sequence: CASSLTPPRTSGHRPRLEQFF. The CDR3 DNA is TGTGCCAGCAGTTTAACCCCACCACGGACTAGCGGCCACCGGCCCCGGCTTGAGCAGTTCTTC.

The V call is TRBV5-5, the J call TRBJ2-7; D is perhaps TRBD2 (5 bases). Germline values: CDR1 SGHKS, CDR2 YYEKEE (reference sequence). Trimming took off 3 bases at V and 0 bases at J, with 7 bases between the two ends. CDR3 length: 13 amino acids. In DNA form, the CDR3 reads TGTGCCAGCAGCTGGACTCCCTCCTACGAGCAGTACTTC. This encodes CASSWTPSYEQYF. Combining the CDR3 with reference TRBV5-5 and TRBJ2-7 gives the whole variable domain DAGVTQSPTHLIKTRGQQVTLRCSPISGHKSVSWYQQVLGQGPQFIFQYYEKEERGRGNFPDRFSARQFPNYSSELNVNALLLGDSALYLCASSWTPSYEQYFGPGTRLTVT.